The clone carrying this TCR beta chain was picked up many times. Germline V lookup: CDR1 SGHTA, CDR2 FQGNSA. V was trimmed by 1 base and J by 2 bases, leaving 10 bases between them. The CDR3 covers 15 residues. These data originate in a study of T-cell memory formation after mild COVID-19. One entry per CDR3 protein, called by TCRdb with MiXCR from the 5' RACE reads. Of hundreds of thousands of distinct CDR3 sequences in the sample, 20% to 30% were seen once. This TCR was recovered from an adult woman who had mild COVID-19 (a few samples of this study predate the infection). Cell type and time point are not known. V gene TRBV7-2 combines with J gene TRBJ2-3, with D perhaps being TRBD1 or TRBD2 (6 bases each). What was sequenced was PBMCs or a T cell subset sorted from them (not recorded which). The CDR3 DNA follows: TGTGCCAGCAGCTTAGGGGGGGCCCTCACAGATACGCAGTATTTT. Translated, it gives CASSLGGALTDTQYF.